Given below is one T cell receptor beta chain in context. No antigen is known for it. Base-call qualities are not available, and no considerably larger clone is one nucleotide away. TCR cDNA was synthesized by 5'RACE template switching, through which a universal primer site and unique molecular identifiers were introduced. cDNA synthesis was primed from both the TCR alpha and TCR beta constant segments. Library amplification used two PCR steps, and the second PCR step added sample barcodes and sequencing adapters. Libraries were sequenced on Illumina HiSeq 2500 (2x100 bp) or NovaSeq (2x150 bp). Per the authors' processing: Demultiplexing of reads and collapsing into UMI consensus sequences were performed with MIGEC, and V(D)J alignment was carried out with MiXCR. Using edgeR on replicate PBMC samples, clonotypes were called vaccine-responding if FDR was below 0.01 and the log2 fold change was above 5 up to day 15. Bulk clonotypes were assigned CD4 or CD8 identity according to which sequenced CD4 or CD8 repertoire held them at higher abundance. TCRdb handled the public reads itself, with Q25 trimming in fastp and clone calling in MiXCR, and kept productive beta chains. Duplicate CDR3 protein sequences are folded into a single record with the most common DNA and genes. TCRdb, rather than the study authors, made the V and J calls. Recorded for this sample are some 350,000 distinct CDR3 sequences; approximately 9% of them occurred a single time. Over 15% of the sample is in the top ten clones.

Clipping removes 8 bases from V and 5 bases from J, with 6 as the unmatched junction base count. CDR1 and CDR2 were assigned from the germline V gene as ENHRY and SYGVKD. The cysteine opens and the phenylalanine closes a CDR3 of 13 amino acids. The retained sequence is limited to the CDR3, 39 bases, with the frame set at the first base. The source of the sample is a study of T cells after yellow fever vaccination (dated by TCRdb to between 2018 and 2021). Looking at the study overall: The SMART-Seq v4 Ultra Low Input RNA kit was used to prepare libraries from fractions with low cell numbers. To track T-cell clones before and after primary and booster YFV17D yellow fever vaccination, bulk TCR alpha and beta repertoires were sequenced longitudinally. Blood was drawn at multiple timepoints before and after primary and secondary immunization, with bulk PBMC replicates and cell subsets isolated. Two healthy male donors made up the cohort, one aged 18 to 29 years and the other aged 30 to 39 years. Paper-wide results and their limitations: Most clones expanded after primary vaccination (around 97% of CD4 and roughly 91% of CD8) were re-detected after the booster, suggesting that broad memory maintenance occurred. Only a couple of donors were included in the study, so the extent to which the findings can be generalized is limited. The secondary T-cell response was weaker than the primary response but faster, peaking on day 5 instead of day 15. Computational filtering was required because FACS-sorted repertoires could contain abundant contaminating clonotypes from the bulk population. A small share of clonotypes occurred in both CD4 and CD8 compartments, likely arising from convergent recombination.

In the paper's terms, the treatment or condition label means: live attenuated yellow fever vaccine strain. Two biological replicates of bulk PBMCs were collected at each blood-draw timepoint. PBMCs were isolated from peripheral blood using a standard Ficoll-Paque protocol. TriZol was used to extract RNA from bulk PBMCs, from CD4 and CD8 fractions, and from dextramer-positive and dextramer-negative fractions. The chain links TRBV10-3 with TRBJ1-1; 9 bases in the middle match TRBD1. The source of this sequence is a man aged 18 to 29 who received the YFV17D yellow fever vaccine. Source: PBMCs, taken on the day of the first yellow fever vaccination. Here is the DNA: TGTGCCATCGGAACGACAGGGGGTACTGAAGCTTTCTTT. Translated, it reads CAIGTTGGTEAFF.